What follows are 12 T cell receptor beta chains derived from one specimen sequenced in a study of Ad26.COV2.S vaccination and SARS-CoV-2 variants. The table came from immunoSEQ multiplex PCR; TCRdb's copy has only in-frame clones and leaves some out. Among 350,000 to 500,000 clones listed, 90% were seen once. The treatment is: roughly 19 received Ad26.COV2.S at low or high dose, single or two shots; roughly five received placebo; per-sample allocation not given. It was on day 63 after the first vaccine or placebo injection that samples were taken. The source material was peripheral blood, sampled in a trial of Ad26.COV2.S vaccine versus placebo. These TCRs come from a person aged 18-65 years who received the Ad26.COV2.S COVID-19 vaccine or a placebo.

This chain joins TRBV14 and TRBJ2-3, with D possibly being TRBD1 or TRBD2 (7 bases each). V was trimmed by 2 bases and J by 8 bases, leaving 20 bases between them. CDR3 size: 16 residues. Germline assignment: CDR1 SGHDN and CDR2 FVKESK. The CDR3 DNA sequence: TGTGCCAGCAGCCAAACAGGGGTCGACCGGGGGGCTACGCAGTATTTT. The encoded protein is CASSQTGVDRGATQYF. The full variable domain, its missing parts supplied by reference TRBV14 and TRBJ2-3, is EAGVTQFPSHSVIEKGQTVTLRCDPISGHDNLYWYRRVMGKEIKFLLHFVKESKQDESGMPNNRFLAERTGGTYSTLKVQPAELEDSGVYFCASSQTGVDRGATQYFGPGTRLTVL.

The chain links TRBV4-1 to TRBJ2-7; 8 nucleotides match TRBD1. The CDR3 covers 15 residues. Trimming cost V 5 bases and J 2 bases; bases outside gene matches: 8. From germline, CDR1 is MGHRA and CDR2 YSYEKL. CDR3 in DNA: TGCGCCAGCAGCAACCGGGACAGGAGTACCTACGAGCAGTACTTC. Translating it yields CASSNRDRSTYEQYF.

The chain combines TRBV7-9 with TRBJ2-1; D possibly corresponds to TRBD2 (5 bases). The V gene's germline CDR1 is SEHNR and CDR2 FQNEAQ (reference sequence). The V end lost 4 bases, the J end lost 4 bases, and 26 bases lay between the germline ends. The CDR3 spans 19 residues. The CDR3 spells CASSSRPTKWSWEYNEQFF. DNA for the CDR3: TGTGCCAGCAGCTCGCGACCCACAAAGTGGTCGTGGGAGTACAATGAGCAGTTCTTC.

The chain couples TRBV5-1 to TRBJ2-7, with D perhaps matching TRBD1 (6 bases). The CDR3 sequence is 14 residues long. Germline CDR1 reads SGHRS; CDR2 reads YFSETQ. Trimming cost V 3 bases and J 1 base, with 11 bases left between them. CDR3 DNA sequence: TGCGCCAGCAGCTCCGGGACACAATCCTACGAGCAGTACTTC. It specifies CASSSGTQSYEQYF.

The chain recombines TRBV18 with TRBJ2-1, with TRBD2 matching over 7 bases. The V segment lost 3 bases and the J segment 5 bases; nucleotides outside the gene matches: 10. CDR1 and CDR2 from the germline V gene are KGHSH and LQKENI. CDR3 length: 16 residues. CDR3 nucleotides: TGTGCCAGCTCACCCCCATGGAAGCGGGGACACAATGAGCAGTTCTTC. Its translation: CASSPPWKRGHNEQFF. The full variable domain, with the rest looked up from reference TRBV18 and TRBJ2-1, is NAGVMQNPRHLVRRRGQEARLRCSPMKGHSHVYWYRQLPEEGLKFMVYLQKENIIDESGMPKERFSAEFPKEGPSILRIQQVVRGDSAAYFCASSPPWKRGHNEQFFGPGTRLTVL.

This sequence joins TRBV18 and TRBJ1-2, with a weak D call TRBD1 (5 bases). V was pared by 0 bases and J by 0 bases, with 14 bases between. The germline gives CDR1 KGHSH, CDR2 LQKENI. This CDR3 contains 17 residues. CDR3 in amino acids: CASSPPRVTGPNYGYTF. The DNA of the CDR3 is TGTGCCAGCTCACCACCGAGGGTAACAGGTCCTAACTATGGCTACACCTTC.

This sequence joins TRBV2 and TRBJ2-2; 7 bases agree with TRBD2. The CDR3 spans 12 residues. The V gene's germline CDR1 is SNHLY and CDR2 FYNNEI. The J segment lost 11 bases and the V segment lost 6 bases, leaving 6 bases of the junction unmatched. This CDR3 reads CASRRGTEELFF. CDR3 DNA: TGTGCCAGCAGGCGGGGGACCGAAGAGCTGTTTTTT.

This clone was seen once. The CDR3 DNA is TGTGCCAGCAGCACGACAGGGGGCACTGAAGCTTTCTTT. Translated, it gives CASSTTGGTEAFF. The gene calls are TRBV7-9 and TRBJ1-1; 9 bases are a match to TRBD1. Trimming removed 5 bases from V and 4 bases from J; junction bases left unmatched: 2. This CDR3 contains 13 residues. Germline V gene data show CDR1 as SEHNR and CDR2 as FQNEAQ (reference sequence).

In its sample, this clone was seen once. This sequence joins TRBV28 and TRBJ2-7; 11 bases fit TRBD1. CDR3 length: 17 residues. Per germline, CDR1 MDHEN and CDR2 SYDVKM. Trimming at V came to 1 base and at J to 4 bases, leaving 9 bases not matched to a gene. The CDR3 spells CASSLSAGQGGGYEQYF. The CDR3 DNA reads as TGTGCCAGCAGTTTATCAGCGGGACAGGGGGGAGGGTACGAGCAGTACTTC. The full variable domain, completed using reference TRBV28 and TRBJ2-7, is DVKVTQSSRYLVKRTGEKVFLECVQDMDHENMFWYRQDPGLGLRLIYFSYDVKMKEKGDIPEGYSVSREKKERFSLILESASTNQTSMYLCASSLSAGQGGGYEQYFGPGTRLTVT.

The chain employs TRBV27 and TRBJ2-2; no clear D gene. The CDR3 runs to 15 residues. From germline, CDR1 is MNHEY and CDR2 SMNVEV (reference sequence). V was pared by 6 bases and J by 0 bases, with 11 bases between. CDR3 loop: CASRDLNTNTGELFF. The CDR3 DNA reads TGTGCCAGCAGAGACCTCAATACGAACACCGGGGAGCTGTTTTTT.

The chain joins TRBV7-9 to TRBJ2-1; D not resolved. Germline lookup yields CDR1 SEHNR and CDR2 FQNEAQ (reference sequence). Trimming removed 4 bases at V and 0 bases at J, with 10 bases between. The CDR3 runs 15 residues. The CDR3 reads CASSYSSSSYNEQFF. The DNA for the CDR3 is TGTGCCAGCAGCTACAGCAGTAGCTCCTACAATGAGCAGTTCTTC.

The J gene is TRBJ2-7, the V gene TRBV28; TRBD1 matches at 8 bases. The CDR3 contains 14 residues. J lost 6 bases, V lost 2 bases, and 6 bases had no gene match. In germline, CDR1 is MDHEN, CDR2 SYDVKM. The CDR3 region is CASSLADRDSEQYF. In nucleotides, the CDR3 is TGTGCCAGCAGTTTAGCGGACAGGGACAGCGAGCAGTACTTC. The whole variable domain, remainder taken from reference TRBV28 and TRBJ2-7, is DVKVTQSSRYLVKRTGEKVFLECVQDMDHENMFWYRQDPGLGLRLIYFSYDVKMKEKGDIPEGYSVSREKKERFSLILESASTNQTSMYLCASSLADRDSEQYFGPGTRLTVT.